This T cell receptor beta chain came from a study of blood T cell repertoires in COVID-19. Study overall: PBMCs, B-cell-depleted T cells, or T cells provided the cDNA or gDNA that made up the material.

Method: immunoSEQ multiplex PCR; TCRdb's copy keeps in-frame clones and lacks some. The sample contains 75,000 to 100,000 clones, around 87% of which appear only once. This clone was detected a few times. CDR1 is MNHEY and CDR2 is SVGEGT in the germline V gene. CDR3 length equals 13 residues. V was pared by 5 bases and J by 12 bases, with 17 bases between. The V and J genes are TRBV6-2 or TRBV6-3 and TRBJ1-5, with D tentatively TRBD1 (6 bases). This sequence originates from a woman aged 80 or over with acute or convalescent COVID-19. The sequencing sample was made of peripheral blood. The CDR3: CASSPYRVKDQHF. The CDR3 coding sequence is TGTGCCAGCAGTCCGTACAGGGTTAAGGACCAGCATTTT.